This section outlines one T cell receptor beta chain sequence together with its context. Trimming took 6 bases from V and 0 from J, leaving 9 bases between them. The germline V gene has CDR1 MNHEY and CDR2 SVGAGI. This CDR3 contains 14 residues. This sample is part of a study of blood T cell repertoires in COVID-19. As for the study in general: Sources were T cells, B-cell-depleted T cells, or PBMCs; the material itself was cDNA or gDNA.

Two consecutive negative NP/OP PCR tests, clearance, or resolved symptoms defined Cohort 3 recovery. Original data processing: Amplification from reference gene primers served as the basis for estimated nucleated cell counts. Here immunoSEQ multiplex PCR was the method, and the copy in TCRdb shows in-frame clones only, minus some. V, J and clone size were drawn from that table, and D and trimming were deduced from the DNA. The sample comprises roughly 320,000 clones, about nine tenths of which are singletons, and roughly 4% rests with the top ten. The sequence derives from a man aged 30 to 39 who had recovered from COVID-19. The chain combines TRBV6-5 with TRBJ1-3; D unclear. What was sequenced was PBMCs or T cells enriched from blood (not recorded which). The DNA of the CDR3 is TGTGCCAGCAGGAGACTCAGCTCTGGAAACACCATATATTTT. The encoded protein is CASRRLSSGNTIYF.